The clone carrying this T cell receptor (beta chain) was recorded once. The antigen is not known. This specimen comes from a study of OX40 agonist ivuxolimab in advanced cancers. Study results and caveats: Also showing low normalized T-cell clonal expansion were some of the nonresponders. In the 0.1 to 3.0 mg/kg range, CD4+ and CD8+ blood T cells had expanded clonally by week 6.

TCRdb keeps only in-frame clones here, not all; method: immunoSEQ multiplex PCR. The table records 33,000 or so clones, around 87% of them present only once. The material was CD4+ or CD8+ T cells sorted from blood, obtained in a trial of the OX40 agonist ivuxolimab. The receptor comes from an adult with an advanced solid tumor such as melanoma, head and neck, liver or kidney cancer.

CDR3 DNA sequence: TGTGCCAGCAGCCCCCCCAGCAGCGGGATCCAAGAGACCCAGTACTTC. Translated, it gives CASSPPSSGIQETQYF. This chain joins TRBV5-8 and TRBJ2-5; 7 bases match TRBD2. The CDR3 has 16 residues. Trimming took 4 bases from V and 1 from J; bases not matched to a gene: 10. Germline CDR1 reads SGHTS; CDR2 reads YDEGEE.